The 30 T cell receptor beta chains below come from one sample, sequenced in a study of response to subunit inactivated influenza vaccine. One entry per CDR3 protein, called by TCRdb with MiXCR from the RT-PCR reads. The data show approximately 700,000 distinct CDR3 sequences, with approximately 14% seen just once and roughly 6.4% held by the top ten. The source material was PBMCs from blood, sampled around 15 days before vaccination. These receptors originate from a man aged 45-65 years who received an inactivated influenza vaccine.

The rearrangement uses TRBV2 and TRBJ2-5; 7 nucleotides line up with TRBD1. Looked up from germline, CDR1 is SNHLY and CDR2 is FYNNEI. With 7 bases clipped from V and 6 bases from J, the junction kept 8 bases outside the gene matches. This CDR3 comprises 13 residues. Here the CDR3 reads CASKQGQSQTQYF. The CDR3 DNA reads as TGTGCCAGCAAACAGGGACAGTCGCAGACCCAGTACTTC.

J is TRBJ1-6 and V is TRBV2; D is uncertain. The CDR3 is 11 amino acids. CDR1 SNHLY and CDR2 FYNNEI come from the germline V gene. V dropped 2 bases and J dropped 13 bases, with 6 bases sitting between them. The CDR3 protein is CASSERVPLHF. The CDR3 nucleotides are TGTGCCAGCAGTGAACGGGTGCCCCTCCACTTT.

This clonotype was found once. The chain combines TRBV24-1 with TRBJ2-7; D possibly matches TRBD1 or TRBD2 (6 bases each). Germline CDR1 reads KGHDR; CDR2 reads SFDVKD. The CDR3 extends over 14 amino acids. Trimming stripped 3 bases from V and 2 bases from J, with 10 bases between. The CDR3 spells CATSDRRDTYEQYF. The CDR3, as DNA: TGTGCCACCAGTGATCGGCGGGACACCTACGAGCAGTACTTC.

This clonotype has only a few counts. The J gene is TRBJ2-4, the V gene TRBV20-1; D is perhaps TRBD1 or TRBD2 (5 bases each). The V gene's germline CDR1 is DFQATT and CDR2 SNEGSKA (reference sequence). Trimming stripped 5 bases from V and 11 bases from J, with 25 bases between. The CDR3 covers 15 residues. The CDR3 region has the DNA TGCAGTGCTGGGGACCGTCGAGAGCCAAAAACATTTCAGTACTTC. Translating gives CSAGDRREPKTFQYF.

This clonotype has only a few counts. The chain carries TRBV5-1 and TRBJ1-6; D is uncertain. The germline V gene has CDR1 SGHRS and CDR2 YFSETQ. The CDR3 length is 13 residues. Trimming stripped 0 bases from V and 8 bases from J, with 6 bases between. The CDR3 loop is CASSLVSDSPLHF. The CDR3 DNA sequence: TGCGCCAGCAGCTTGGTTTCAGATTCACCCCTCCACTTT. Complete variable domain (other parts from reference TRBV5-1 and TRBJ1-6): KAGVTQTPRYLIKTRGQQVTLSCSPISGHRSVSWYQQTPGQGLQFLFEYFSETQRNKGNFPGRFSGRQFSNSRSEMNVSTLELGDSALYLCASSLVSDSPLHFGNGTRLTVT.

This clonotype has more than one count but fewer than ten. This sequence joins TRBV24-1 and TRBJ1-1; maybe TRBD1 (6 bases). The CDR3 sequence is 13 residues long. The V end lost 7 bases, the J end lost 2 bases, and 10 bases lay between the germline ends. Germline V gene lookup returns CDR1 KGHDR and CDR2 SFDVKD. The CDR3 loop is CATRGHRNTEAFF. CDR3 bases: TGTGCCACCAGGGGACACCGCAACACTGAAGCTTTCTTT.

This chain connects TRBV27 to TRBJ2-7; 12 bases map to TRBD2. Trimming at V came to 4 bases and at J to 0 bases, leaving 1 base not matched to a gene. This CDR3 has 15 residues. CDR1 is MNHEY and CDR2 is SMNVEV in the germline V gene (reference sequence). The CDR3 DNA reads TGTGCCAGCAGTTCTAGCGGGAGGGCCTCCTACGAGCAGTACTTC. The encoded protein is CASSSSGRASYEQYF.

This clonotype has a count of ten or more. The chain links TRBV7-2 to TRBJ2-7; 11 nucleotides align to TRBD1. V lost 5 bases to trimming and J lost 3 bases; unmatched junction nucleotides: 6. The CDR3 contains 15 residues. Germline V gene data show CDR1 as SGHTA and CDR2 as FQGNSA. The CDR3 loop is CASSLWDRGYYEQYF. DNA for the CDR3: TGTGCCAGCAGCCTTTGGGACAGGGGGTACTACGAGCAGTACTTC.

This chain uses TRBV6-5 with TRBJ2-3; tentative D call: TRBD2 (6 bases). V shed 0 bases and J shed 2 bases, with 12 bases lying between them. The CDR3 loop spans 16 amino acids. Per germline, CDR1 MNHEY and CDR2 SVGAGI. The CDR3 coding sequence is TGTGCCAGCAGTTACTCGGCGGGGTGGGCCACAGATACGCAGTATTTT. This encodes CASSYSAGWATDTQYF.

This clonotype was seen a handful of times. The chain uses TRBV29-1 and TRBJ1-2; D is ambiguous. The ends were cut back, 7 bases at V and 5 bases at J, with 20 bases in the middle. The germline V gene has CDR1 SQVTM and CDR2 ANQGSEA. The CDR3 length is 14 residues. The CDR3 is CSGLAVGEGYGYTF. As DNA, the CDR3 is TGCAGCGGACTAGCGGTCGGGGAAGGTTATGGCTACACCTTC. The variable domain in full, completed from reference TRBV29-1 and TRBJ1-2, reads SAVISQKPSRDICQRGTSLTIQCQVDSQVTMMFWYRQQPGQSLTLIATANQGSEATYESGFVIDKFPISRPNLTFSTLTVSNMSPEDSSIYLCSGLAVGEGYGYTFGSGTRLTVV.

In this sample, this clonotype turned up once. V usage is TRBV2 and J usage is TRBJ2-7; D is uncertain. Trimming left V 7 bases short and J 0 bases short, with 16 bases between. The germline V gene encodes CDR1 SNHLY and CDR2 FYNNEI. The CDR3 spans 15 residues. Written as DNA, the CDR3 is TGTGCCAGCAAACGTATGGGCCATTCCTCCTACGAGCAGTACTTC. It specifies CASKRMGHSSYEQYF.

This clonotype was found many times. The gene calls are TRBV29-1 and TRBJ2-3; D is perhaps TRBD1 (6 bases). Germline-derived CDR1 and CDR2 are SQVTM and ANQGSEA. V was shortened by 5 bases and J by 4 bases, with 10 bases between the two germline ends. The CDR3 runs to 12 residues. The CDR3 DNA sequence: TGCAGCGTTTCCAACAGGGCAGATACGCAGTATTTT. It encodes CSVSNRADTQYF.

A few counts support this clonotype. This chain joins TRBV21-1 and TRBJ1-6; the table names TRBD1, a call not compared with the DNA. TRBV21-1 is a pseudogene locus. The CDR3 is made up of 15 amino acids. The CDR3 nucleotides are TGTGCAGGCCCGGTTCGCGCAGGGGGGAATTCACCCCTCCACTTT. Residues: CAGPVRAGGNSPLHF.

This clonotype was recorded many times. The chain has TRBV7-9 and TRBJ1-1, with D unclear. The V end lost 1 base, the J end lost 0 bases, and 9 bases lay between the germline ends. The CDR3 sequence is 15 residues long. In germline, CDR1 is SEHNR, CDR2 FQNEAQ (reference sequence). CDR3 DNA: TGTGCCAGCAGCTTAGTTCGCAGGCTGAACACTGAAGCTTTCTTT. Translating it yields CASSLVRRLNTEAFF.

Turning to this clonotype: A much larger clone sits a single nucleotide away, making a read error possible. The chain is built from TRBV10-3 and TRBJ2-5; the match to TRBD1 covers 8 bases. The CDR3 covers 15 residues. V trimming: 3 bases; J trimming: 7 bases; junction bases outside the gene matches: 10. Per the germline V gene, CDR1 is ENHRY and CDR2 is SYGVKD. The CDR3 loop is CAISDDRGFVVTQYF. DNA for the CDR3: TGTGCCATCAGTGATGACAGGGGTTTCGTAGTGACCCAGTACTTC.

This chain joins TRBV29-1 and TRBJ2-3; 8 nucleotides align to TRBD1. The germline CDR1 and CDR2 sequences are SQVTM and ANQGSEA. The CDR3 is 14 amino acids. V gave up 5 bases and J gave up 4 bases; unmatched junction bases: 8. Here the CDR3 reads CSVSQGARADTQYF. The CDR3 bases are TGCAGCGTTTCCCAGGGGGCGCGGGCAGATACGCAGTATTTT.

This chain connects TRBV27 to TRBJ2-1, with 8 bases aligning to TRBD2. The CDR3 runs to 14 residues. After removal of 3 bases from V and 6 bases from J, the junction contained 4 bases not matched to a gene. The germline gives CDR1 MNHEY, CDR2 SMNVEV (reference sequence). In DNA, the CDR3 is TGTGCCAGCAGTTTTGGACTAGCAGTCAATGAGCAGTTCTTC. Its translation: CASSFGLAVNEQFF.

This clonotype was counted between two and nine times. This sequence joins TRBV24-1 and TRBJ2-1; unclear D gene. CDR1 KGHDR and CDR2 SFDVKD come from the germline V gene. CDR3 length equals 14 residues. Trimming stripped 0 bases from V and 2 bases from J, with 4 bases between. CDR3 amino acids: CATSDLGTYNEQFF. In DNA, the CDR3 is TGTGCCACCAGTGATTTGGGGACCTACAATGAGCAGTTCTTC.

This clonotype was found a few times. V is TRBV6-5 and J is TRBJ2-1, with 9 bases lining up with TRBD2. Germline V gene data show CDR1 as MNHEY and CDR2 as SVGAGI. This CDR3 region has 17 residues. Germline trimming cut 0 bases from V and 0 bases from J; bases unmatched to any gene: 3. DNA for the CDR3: TGTGCCAGCAGTTACTCGATGACTAGCGGCTCCTACAATGAGCAGTTCTTC. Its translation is CASSYSMTSGSYNEQFF.

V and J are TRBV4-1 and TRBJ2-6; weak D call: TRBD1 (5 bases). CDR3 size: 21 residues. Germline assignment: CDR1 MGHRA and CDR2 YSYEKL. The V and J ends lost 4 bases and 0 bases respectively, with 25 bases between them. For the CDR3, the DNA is TGCGCCAGCAGCCTTACTACCGCAGGGCTAAGCACCACCTCTGGGGCCAACGTCCTGACTTTC. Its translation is CASSLTTAGLSTTSGANVLTF.

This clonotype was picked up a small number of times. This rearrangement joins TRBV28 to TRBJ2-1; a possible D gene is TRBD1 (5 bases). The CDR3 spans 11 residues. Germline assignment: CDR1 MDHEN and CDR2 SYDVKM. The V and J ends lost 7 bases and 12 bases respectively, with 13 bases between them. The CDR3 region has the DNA TGTGCCAGCACCTATAGGACAAGGCAGTTCTTC. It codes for CASTYRTRQFF.

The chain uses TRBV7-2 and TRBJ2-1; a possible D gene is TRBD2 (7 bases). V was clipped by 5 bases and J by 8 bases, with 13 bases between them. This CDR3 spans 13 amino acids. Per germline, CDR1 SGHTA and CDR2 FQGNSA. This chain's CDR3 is CASSMGGRHEQFF. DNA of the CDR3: TGTGCCAGCAGCATGGGGGGGCGTCATGAGCAGTTCTTC. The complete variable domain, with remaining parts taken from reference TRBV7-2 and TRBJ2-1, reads GAGVSQSPSNKVTEKGKDVELRCDPISGHTALYWYRQSLGQGLEFLIYFQGNSAPDKSGLPSDRFSAERTGGSVSTLTIQRTQQEDSAVYLCASSMGGRHEQFFGPGTRLTVL.

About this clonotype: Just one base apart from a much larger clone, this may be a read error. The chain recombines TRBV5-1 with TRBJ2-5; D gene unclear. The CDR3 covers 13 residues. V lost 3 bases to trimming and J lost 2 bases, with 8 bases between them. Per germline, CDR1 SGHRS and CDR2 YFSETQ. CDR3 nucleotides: TGCGCCAGCAGCTCCCGGTTTCAAGAGACCCAGTACTTC. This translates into CASSSRFQETQYF.

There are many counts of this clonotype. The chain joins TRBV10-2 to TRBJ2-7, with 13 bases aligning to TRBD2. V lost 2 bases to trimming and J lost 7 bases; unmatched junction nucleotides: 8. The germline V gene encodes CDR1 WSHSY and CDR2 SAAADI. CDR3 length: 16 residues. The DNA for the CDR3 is TGCGCCAGCAGTGAGACCGGGACTAGCGGGACTGGTGAGCAGTACTTC. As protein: CASSETGTSGTGEQYF.

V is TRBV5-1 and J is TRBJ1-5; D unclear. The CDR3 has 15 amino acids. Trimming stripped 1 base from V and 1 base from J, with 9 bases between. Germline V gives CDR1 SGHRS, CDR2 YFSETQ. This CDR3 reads CASSLQPSSNQPQHF. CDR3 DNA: TGCGCCAGCAGCTTGCAGCCTTCAAGCAATCAGCCCCAGCATTTT.

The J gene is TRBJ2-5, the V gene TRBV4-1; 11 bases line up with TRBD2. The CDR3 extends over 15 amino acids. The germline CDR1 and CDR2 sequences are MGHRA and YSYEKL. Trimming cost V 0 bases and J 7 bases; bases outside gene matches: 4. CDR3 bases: TGCGCCAGCAGCCAAGATGTCACTAGCGGGGGGACCCAGTACTTC. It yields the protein CASSQDVTSGGTQYF.

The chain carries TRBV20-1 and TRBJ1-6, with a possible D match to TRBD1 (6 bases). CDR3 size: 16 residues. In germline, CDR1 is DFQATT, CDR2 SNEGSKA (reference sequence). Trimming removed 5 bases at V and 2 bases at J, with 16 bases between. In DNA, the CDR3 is TGCAGTGCTGCATCCCTTCGGGACACCTATAATTCACCCCTCCACTTT. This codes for CSAASLRDTYNSPLHF.

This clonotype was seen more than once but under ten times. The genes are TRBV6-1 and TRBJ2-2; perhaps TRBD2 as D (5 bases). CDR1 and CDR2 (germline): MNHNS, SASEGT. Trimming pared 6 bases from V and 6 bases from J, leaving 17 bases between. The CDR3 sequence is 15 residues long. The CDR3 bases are TGTGCCAGCAGAGTCGGCGGTTTGGGAGCCGGGGAGCTGTTTTTT. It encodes CASRVGGLGAGELFF.

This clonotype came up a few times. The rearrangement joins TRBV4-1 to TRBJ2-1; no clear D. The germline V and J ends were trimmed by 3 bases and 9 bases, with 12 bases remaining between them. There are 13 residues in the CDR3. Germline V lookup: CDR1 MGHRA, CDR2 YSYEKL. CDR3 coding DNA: TGCGCCAGCAGCCAGGACGACCTCAGTGAGCAGTTCTTC. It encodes CASSQDDLSEQFF.

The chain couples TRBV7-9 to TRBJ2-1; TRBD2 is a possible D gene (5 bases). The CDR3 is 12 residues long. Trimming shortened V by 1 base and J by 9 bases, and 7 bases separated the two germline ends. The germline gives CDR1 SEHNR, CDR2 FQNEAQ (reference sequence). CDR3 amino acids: CASSLDGLEQFF. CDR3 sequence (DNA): TGTGCCAGCAGCTTAGACGGACTTGAGCAGTTCTTC.